This T cell receptor beta chain was sequenced during a study of CD8 T cells in ankylosing spondylitis. Notes on the study in general: Disease-linked clones were reportedly significantly enriched in matched ankylosing spondylitis synovial fluid.

To note about this clonotype: Its matching antigen is unknown.

This CDR3 comprises 15 residues. Germline CDR1 and CDR2: DFQATT and SNEGSKA (reference sequence). The V gene lost 0 bases and the J gene lost 2 bases, with 10 bases spanning the gap. Library preparation for TCR beta used quantitative 5'-RACE with molecular barcodes. TCRdb recomputed calls from the 5' RACE reads with MiXCR, one row per CDR3 protein. This table has approximately 210,000 distinct CDR3 sequences, 9.5% to 15% appearing once. Sequences were obtained from blood, either unsorted or a sorted T cell fraction (not recorded which). V and J are TRBV20-1 and TRBJ2-2; unclear D gene. The receptor was derived from a male donor with ankylosing spondylitis or in good health (not recorded which). The CDR3 region is CSARDLRFNTGELFF. The CDR3 DNA is TGCAGTGCTAGAGATCTCAGGTTTAACACCGGGGAGCTGTTTTTT.